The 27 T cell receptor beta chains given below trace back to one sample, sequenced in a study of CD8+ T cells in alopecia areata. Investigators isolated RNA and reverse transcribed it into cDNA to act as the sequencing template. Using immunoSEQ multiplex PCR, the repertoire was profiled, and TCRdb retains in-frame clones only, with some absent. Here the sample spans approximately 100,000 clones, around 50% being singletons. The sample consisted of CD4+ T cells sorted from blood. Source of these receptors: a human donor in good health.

CDR3 DNA: TGTGCCAGCAGCTTATCTTGGGGCGGGGGCACTGAAGCTTTCTTT. It is translated as CASSLSWGGGTEAFF. J is TRBJ1-1 and V is TRBV7-2; D is perhaps TRBD1 (5 bases). Trimming removed 2 bases from V and 4 bases from J, with 14 bases in between. Germline assignment: CDR1 SGHTA and CDR2 FQGNSA. This CDR3 has 15 amino acids.

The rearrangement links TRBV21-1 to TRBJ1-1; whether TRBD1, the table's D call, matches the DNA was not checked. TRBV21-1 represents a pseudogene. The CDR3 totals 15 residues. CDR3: CASSRRLPGTVEAFF. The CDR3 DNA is TGTGCCAGCAGCCGCCGATTGCCGGGGACAGTAGAAGCTTTCTTT.

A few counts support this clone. The CDR3 coding sequence is TGTGCCAGCCCTAGGGTGAACACTGAAGCTTTCTTT. It is translated as CASPRVNTEAFF. This sequence joins TRBV6-7 and TRBJ1-1, with D hard to call. TRBV6-7 belongs to the ORF category, with a function that is uncertain. Trimming took off 8 bases at V and 0 bases at J, with 7 bases between the two ends. The CDR3 covers 12 residues.

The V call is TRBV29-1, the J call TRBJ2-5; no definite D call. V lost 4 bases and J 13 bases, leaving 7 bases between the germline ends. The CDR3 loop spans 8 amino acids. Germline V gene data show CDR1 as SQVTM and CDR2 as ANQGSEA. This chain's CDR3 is CSVGVGYF. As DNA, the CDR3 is TGCAGCGTTGGGGTGGGGTACTTC.

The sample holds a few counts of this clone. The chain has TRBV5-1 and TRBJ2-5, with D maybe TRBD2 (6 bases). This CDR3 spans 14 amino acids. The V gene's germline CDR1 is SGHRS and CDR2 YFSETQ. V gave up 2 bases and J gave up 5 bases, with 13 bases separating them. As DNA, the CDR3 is TGCGCCAGCAGCTTCTCGGCAGGGAGGGAGACCCAGTACTTC. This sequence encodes CASSFSAGRETQYF. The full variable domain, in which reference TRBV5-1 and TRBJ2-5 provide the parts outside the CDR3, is KAGVTQTPRYLIKTRGQQVTLSCSPISGHRSVSWYQQTPGQGLQFLFEYFSETQRNKGNFPGRFSGRQFSNSRSEMNVSTLELGDSALYLCASSFSAGRETQYFGPGTRLLVL.

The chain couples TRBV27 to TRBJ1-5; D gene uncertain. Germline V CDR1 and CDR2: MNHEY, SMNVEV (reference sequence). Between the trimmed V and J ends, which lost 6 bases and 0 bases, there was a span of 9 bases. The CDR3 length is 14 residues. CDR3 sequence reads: CASRREYSNQPQHF. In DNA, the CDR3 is TGTGCCAGCAGGCGGGAATATAGCAATCAGCCCCAGCATTTT.

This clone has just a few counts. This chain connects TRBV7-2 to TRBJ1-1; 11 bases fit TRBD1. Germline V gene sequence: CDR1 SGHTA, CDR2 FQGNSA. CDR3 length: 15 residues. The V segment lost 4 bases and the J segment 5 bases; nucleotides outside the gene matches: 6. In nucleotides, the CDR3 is TGTGCCAGCAGCTATGGCGGGACAGGGGGGACTGAAGCTTTCTTT. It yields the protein CASSYGGTGGTEAFF.

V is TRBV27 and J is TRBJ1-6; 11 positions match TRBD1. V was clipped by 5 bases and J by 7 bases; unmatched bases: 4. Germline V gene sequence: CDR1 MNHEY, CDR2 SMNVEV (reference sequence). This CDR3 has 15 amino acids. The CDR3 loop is CASSMRTGGNSPLHF. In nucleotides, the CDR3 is TGTGCCAGCAGTATGCGGACAGGGGGCAATTCACCCCTCCACTTT.

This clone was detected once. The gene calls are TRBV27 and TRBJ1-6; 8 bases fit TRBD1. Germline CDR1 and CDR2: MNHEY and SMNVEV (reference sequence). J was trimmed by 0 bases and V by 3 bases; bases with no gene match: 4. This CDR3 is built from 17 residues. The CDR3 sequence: CASSLGTGSSYNSPLHF. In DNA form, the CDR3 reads TGTGCCAGCAGTTTGGGGACAGGTAGCTCCTATAATTCACCCCTCCACTTT.

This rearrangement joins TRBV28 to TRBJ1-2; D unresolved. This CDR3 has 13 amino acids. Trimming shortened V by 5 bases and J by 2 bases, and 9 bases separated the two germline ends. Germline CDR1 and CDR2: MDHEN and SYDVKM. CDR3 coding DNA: TGTGCCAGCAGTCTCTTACAGAACTATGGCTACACCTTC. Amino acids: CASSLLQNYGYTF.

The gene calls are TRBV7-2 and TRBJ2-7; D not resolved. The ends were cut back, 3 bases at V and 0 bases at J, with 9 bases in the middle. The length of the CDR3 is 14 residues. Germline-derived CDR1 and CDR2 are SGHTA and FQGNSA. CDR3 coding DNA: TGTGCCAGCAGCTTGCATCAGAGCTCCTACGAGCAGTACTTC. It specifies CASSLHQSSYEQYF.

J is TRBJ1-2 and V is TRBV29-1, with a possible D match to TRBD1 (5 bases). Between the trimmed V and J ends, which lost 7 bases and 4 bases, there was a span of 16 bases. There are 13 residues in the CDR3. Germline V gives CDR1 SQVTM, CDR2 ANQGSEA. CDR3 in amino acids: CSAAPQGGYGYTF. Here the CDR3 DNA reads TGCAGCGCAGCCCCCCAGGGAGGCTATGGCTACACCTTC.

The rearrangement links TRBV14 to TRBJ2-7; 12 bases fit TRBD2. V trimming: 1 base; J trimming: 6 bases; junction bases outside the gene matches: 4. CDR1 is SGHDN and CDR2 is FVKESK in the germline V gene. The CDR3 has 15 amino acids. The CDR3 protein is CASSQGTSGVREQYF. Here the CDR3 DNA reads TGTGCCAGCAGCCAAGGGACTAGCGGGGTTCGCGAGCAGTACTTC.

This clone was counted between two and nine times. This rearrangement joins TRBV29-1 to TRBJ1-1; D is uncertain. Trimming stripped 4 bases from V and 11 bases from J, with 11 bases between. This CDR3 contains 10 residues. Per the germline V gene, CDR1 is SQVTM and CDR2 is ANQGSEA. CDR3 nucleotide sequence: TGCAGCGTTGTGGGCCGCAGGGCTTTCTTT. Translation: CSVVGRRAFF.

CDR3 DNA sequence: TGCAGCGTGGGGGGCTTGGTGAGCACAGATACGCAGTATTTT. Protein sequence: CSVGGLVSTDTQYF. The chain uses TRBV29-1 and TRBJ2-3; D may correspond to TRBD1 or TRBD2 (6 bases each). The CDR3 is made up of 14 amino acids. The germline gives CDR1 SQVTM, CDR2 ANQGSEA. V was cut by 6 bases and J by 0 bases, with 13 bases left in between.

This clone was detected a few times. The CDR3 nucleotides are TGCAGCGTGGGGCTCAGGGGAGATACGCAGTATTTT. This translates into CSVGLRGDTQYF. This chain links TRBV29-1 with TRBJ2-3; D may be TRBD1 (6 bases). Germline values: CDR1 SQVTM, CDR2 ANQGSEA. V gave up 6 bases and J gave up 5 bases, with 12 bases separating them. The CDR3 covers 12 residues.

CDR3 residues: CASSKSTLTGTNSPLHF. CDR3 DNA sequence: TGTGCCAGTAGTAAGTCCACCCTGACAGGAACTAATTCACCCCTCCACTTT. The J gene is TRBJ1-6, the V gene TRBV19; the D gene is possibly TRBD1 (6 bases). The CDR3 spans 17 residues. Looked up from germline, CDR1 is LNHDA and CDR2 is SQIVND (reference sequence). V gave up 4 bases and J gave up 6 bases, with 19 bases separating them.

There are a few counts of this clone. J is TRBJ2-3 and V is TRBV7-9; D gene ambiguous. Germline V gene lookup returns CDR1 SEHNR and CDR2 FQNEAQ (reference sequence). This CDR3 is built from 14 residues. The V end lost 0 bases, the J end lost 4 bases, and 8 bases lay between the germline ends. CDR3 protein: CASSLASLADTQYF. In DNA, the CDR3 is TGTGCCAGCAGCTTAGCGTCGTTGGCAGATACGCAGTATTTT.

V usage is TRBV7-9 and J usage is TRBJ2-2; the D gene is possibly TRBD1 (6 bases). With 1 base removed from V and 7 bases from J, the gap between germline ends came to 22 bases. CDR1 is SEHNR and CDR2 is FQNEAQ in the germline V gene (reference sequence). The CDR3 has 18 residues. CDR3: CASSLDVGLGANGGELFF. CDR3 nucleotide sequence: TGTGCCAGCAGCTTAGACGTGGGCCTGGGGGCGAACGGCGGGGAGCTGTTTTTT. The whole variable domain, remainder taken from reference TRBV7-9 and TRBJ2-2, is DTGVSQNPRHKITKRGQNVTFRCDPISEHNRLYWYRQTLGQGPEFLTYFQNEAQLEKSRLLSDRFSAERPKGSFSTLEIQRTEQGDSAMYLCASSLDVGLGANGGELFFGEGSRLTVL.

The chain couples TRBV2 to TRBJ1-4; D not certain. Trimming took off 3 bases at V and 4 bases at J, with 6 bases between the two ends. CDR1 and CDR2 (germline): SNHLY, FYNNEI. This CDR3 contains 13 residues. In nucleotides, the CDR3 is TGTGCCAGCAGTGACAGAAATAATGAAAAACTGTTTTTT. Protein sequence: CASSDRNNEKLFF.

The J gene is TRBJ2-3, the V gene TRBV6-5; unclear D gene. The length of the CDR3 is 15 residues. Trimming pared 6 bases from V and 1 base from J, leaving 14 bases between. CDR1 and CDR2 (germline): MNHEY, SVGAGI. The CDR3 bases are TGTGCCAGCAGCTATGACGGTAGGGGCACAGATACGCAGTATTTT. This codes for CASSYDGRGTDTQYF.

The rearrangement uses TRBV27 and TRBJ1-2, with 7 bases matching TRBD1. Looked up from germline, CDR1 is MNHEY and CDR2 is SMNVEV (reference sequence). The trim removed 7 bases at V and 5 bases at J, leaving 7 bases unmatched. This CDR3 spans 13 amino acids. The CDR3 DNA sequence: TGTGCCAGCACCCGCGGGACAGCGTATGGCTACACCTTC. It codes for CASTRGTAYGYTF.

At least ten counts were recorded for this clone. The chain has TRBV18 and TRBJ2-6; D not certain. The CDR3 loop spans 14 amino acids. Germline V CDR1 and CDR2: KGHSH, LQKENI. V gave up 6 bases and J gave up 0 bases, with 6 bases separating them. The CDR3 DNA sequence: TGTGCCAGCTCTTTGGGCTCTGGGGCCAACGTCCTGACTTTC. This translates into CASSLGSGANVLTF.

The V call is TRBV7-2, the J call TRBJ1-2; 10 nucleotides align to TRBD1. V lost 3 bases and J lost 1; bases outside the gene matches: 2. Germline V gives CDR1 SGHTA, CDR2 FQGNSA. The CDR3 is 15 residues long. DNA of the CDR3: TGTGCCAGCAGCTTTTGGGACAGGGGTAACTATGGCTACACCTTC. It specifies CASSFWDRGNYGYTF.

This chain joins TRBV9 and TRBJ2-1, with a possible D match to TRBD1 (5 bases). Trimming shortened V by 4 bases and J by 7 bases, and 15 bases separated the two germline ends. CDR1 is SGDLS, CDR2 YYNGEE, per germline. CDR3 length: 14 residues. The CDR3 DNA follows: TGTGCCAGCAGCCCCCCCTGGGGCCAGAATGAGCAGTTCTTC. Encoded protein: CASSPPWGQNEQFF.

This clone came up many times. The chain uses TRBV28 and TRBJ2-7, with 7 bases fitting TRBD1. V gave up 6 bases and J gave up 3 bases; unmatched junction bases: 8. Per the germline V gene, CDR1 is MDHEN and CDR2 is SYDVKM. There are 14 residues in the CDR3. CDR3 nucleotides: TGTGCCAGCAGCCGTGGACAGGCTCGCTACGAGCAGTACTTC. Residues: CASSRGQARYEQYF.

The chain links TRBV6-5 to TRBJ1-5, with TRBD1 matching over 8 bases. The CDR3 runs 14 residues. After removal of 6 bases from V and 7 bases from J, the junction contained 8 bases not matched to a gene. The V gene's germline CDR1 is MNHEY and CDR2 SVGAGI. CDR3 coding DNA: TGTGCCAGCAGCAGGACAGGGTCTGGGCAGCCCCAGCATTTT. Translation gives CASSRTGSGQPQHF.